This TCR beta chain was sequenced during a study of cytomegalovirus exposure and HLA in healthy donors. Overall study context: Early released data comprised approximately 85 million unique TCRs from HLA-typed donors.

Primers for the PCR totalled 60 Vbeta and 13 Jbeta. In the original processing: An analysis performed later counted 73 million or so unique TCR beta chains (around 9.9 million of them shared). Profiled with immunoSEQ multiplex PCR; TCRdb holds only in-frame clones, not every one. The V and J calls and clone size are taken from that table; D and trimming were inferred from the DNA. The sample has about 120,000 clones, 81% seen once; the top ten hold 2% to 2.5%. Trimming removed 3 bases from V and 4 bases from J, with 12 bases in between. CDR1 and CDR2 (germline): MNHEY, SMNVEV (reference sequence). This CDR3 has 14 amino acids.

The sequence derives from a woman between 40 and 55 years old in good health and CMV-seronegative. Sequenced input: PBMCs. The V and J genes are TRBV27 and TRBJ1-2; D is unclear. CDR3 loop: CASSFQGARYGYTF. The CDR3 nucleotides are TGTGCCAGCAGTTTTCAAGGAGCCCGCTATGGCTACACCTTC.